The 4 T cell receptor beta chains below come from one sample, sequenced in a study of spatial heterogeneity in lung cancer. Study results and limitations: Mutation counts in tumors were tracked by counts of expanded intratumoral alpha and beta TCRs.

Their antigen targets remain unknown. TCRdb reprocessed the 5' RACE reads via MiXCR and lists one record per CDR3 protein. This table has 2,000 or so distinct CDR3 sequences, approximately 23% appearing once. Indicated time point: sample taken at primary tumor resection. The starting material was lung tumor tissue, obtained at surgery. The receptors come from a male donor with early-stage non-small cell lung cancer.

Turning to this clonotype: This beta chain represents an off-target read in a library built for alpha chains; its size is of limited meaning. The gene calls are TRBV28 and TRBJ2-7; D possibly matches TRBD1 or TRBD2 (7 bases each). Trimming stripped 6 bases from V and 0 bases from J, with 12 bases between. Per germline, CDR1 MDHEN and CDR2 SYDVKM. The CDR3 is 14 residues long. The CDR3 coding sequence is TGTGCCAGCAGCCGGGGGGACAGCTCCTACGAGCAGTACTTC. Protein product: CASSRGDSSYEQYF.

This clonotype ranks as large. Within a library made for alpha chains, this beta chain is off target, and its count is uninformative. The rearrangement joins TRBV7-9 to TRBJ2-5; tentatively, D is TRBD2 (6 bases). V lost 3 bases and J 6 bases, leaving 14 bases between the germline ends. The CDR3 totals 14 residues. Per the germline V gene, CDR1 is SEHNR and CDR2 is FQNEAQ (reference sequence). As DNA, the CDR3 is TGTGCCAGCAGCTTTGTTGGAGGGGCGAAGACCCAGTACTTC. It translates to CASSFVGGAKTQYF.

About this clonotype itself: A library made for alpha chains picked up this beta chain off target, so its size means little. The V call is TRBV6-6, the J call TRBJ2-7; D is unclear. The CDR3 runs 13 residues. The V end lost 6 bases, the J end lost 0 bases, and 9 bases lay between the germline ends. CDR1 and CDR2 from the germline V gene are MNHNY and SVGAGI (reference sequence). The CDR3 loop is CASSLINSYEQYF. The CDR3 nucleotides are TGTGCCAGCAGCTTAATTAACTCCTACGAGCAGTACTTC.

Of note for this clonotype: The library was designed around alpha chains, so this beta chain is a stray read whose abundance carries little weight. V usage is TRBV7-9 and J usage is TRBJ1-1, with 7 bases that match TRBD1. There are 13 residues in the CDR3. Unmatched junction bases numbered 6, after V lost 3 bases and J lost 8 bases. Looked up from germline, CDR1 is SEHNR and CDR2 is FQNEAQ (reference sequence). The CDR3 coding sequence is TGTGCCAGCAGCTTGGGACAGTCTTTAGAAGCTTTCTTT. Protein product: CASSLGQSLEAFF.